These T cell receptor beta chains were read from a single sample in a study of monozygotic twins with inflammatory bowel disease. Following a re-call of the 5' RACE reads, TCRdb has one entry per CDR3 protein and lacks DNA. The sample holds about 160,000 distinct CDR3 sequences. The sequenced sample consisted of blood. The receptors derive from a human donor with ulcerative colitis or Crohn's disease, or a healthy co-twin of an affected twin (not recorded which). Each CDR3 is given with its conserved first and last residue.

>TRBJ2-7|TRBV5-4
CASSALPGTGFLSYEQYF
>TRBJ2-6|TRBV12-3/TRBV12-4
CASSFSFSGANVLTF
>TRBJ1-6|TRBV9
CASSVGRYNSPLHF
>TRBJ2-7|TRBV7-2
CASSPGRTVSYEQYF
>TRBJ2-2|TRBV7-9
CASSMASGASGELFF
>TRBJ2-2|TRBV4-2
CASSQDPHPASGELFF
>TRBJ2-1|TRBV15
CATSHTLPGPEQFF
>TRBJ1-2|TRBV11-1
CASSKTGSTHRANYGYTF
>TRBJ2-1|TRBV7-3
CASSLKWQADEQFF
>TRBJ2-7|TRBV28
CASSLPGASEQYF
>TRBJ1-1|TRBV27
CASSSEFTGRGTEAFF
>TRBJ1-5|TRBV5-5
CASSLRDRFGNQPQHF
>TRBJ2-1|TRBV18
CASSPPGNEQFF
>TRBJ2-1|TRBV5-4
CASSRTSLGEQFF
>TRBJ2-3|TRBV7-9
CASSLSGLHDTDTQYF
>TRBJ2-1|TRBV5-1
CASSLPGKGDNEQFF
>TRBJ1-2|TRBV3-1
CASSQVGPTVANYGYTF
>TRBJ1-2|TRBV20-1
CSARGRGVPYGYTF
>TRBJ2-3|TRBV20-1
CSARVIGIADTQYF
>TRBJ1-3|TRBV4-2
CASSLRGVGNTIYF
>TRBJ1-1|TRBV25-1
CASSDLGRVPEAFF
>TRBJ1-5|TRBV25-1
CASSLPGQRGLRRVGPQHF
>TRBJ2-7|TRBV5-4
CASTTSAISYEQYF
>TRBJ2-1|TRBV3-1
CASSQVRDNEQFF
>TRBJ1-2|TRBV14
CASSQDSRLYGYTF
>TRBJ2-1|TRBV9
CASRSVAGEQFF
>TRBJ1-5|TRBV12-3/TRBV12-4
CASRRANSNQPQHF
>TRBJ2-7|TRBV6-5
CASSYRQGFYEQYF
>TRBJ1-3|TRBV4-3
CASSQDQRGAAGNTIYF
>TRBJ1-2|TRBV20-1
CSASGRGLMLMYGYTF
>TRBJ2-1|TRBV28
CASSLSAGLAGANEQFF
>TRBJ2-1|TRBV11-2
CASSPSPTNEQFF
>TRBJ2-1|TRBV3-1
CASSPLLAGSLNEQFF
>TRBJ1-4|TRBV4-2
CASSQDAPLESTNEKLFF
>TRBJ1-1|TRBV3-1
CASSQWGRTEAFF
>TRBJ1-2|TRBV10-3
CAISEPRTVPQPTF
>TRBJ2-1|TRBV12-3/TRBV12-4
CASSSRASGDYNEQFF
>TRBJ2-7|TRBV18
CASSPSSRDYEQYF
>TRBJ1-1|TRBV7-2
CASSALGTGHTEAFF
>TRBJ2-7|TRBV3-1
CASSQIGRAEQYF
>TRBJ1-5|TRBV7-8
CASSLDAGGNQPQHF
>TRBJ2-1|TRBV5-1
CASSLPVQGANEQFF
>TRBJ1-4|TRBV20-1
CSAKGSREDNEKLFF
>TRBJ1-6|TRBV5-1
CASSKEGISYNSPLHF
>TRBJ1-2|TRBV20-1
CSASQGVYGYTF
>TRBJ2-2|TRBV12-3/TRBV12-4
CASSPGTSGSGRRELFF
>TRBJ2-1|TRBV7-3
CASSPTGGRGGYNEQFF
>TRBJ2-1|TRBV24-1
CATNLAGNNEQFF
>TRBJ2-7|TRBV6-9
CASIQDRGYEQYF
>TRBJ2-7|TRBV20-1
CSASGPVSDYEQYF
>TRBJ2-7|TRBV9
CASSPSASPGLGEQYF
>TRBJ2-1|TRBV24-1
CATSDLNSGTGTNNEQFF
>TRBJ2-3|TRBV12-3/TRBV12-4
CASSLEGTPSTDTQYF